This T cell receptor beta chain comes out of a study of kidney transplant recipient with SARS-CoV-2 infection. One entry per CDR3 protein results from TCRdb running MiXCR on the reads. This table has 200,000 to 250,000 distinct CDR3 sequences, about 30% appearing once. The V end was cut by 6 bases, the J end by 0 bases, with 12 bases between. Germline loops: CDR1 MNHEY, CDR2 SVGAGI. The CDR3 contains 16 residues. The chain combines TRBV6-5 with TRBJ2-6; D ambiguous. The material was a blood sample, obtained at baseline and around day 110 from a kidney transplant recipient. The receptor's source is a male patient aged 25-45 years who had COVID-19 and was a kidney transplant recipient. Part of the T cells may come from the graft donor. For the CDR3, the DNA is TGTGCCAGCAGCAGGAACAGTTTCTCTGGGGCCAACGTCCTGACTTTC. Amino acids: CASSRNSFSGANVLTF.